The 24 T cell receptor beta chains below all came from one sample that was sequenced in a study of CD8+ T cells in alopecia areata. RNA was extracted and reverse transcribed into cDNA as the sequencing template. Assay used: immunoSEQ multiplex PCR; TCRdb lists only in-frame clones, some missing. Observed in the sample are roughly 110,000 clones, none of them singletons. Material for sequencing was lesional skin. The receptors derive from a C3H/HeJ mouse with alopecia areata. MHC haplotype of the mouse line: H2-k.

About this clone: The germline and genes are mouse ones. The CDR3 goes on 4 residues after the read ends, and that part is filled in from the germline J gene. The V and J genes are TRBV5 and TRBJ1-4, with TRBD1 matching 9 bases. CDR1 and CDR2 from the germline V gene are LGHNA and YNLKQL (reference sequence). This CDR3 is built from 15 residues. V lost 5 bases to trimming and J lost 2 bases; unmatched junction nucleotides: 3. The CDR3 bases that were read are TGTGCCAGCAGCGCCGGGACAGGGTCCAACGAA. Its translation is CASSAGTGSNE. The full CDR3 is CASSAGTGSNERLFF.

This clone has a count of ten or more. Genes and germline are mouse. Read data end 4 residues before the CDR3 end; the end is taken from the germline J gene. The rearrangement links TRBV13-3 to TRBJ2-1, with D maybe TRBD1 (6 bases). This CDR3 region has 13 residues. Germline-derived CDR1 and CDR2 are NNHDY and SYVADS. V lost 6 bases to trimming and J lost 2 bases, with 9 bases between them. CDR3 in amino acids: CASTQGYYAEQFF. The part of the CDR3 DNA that was read is TGTGCCAGCACCCAGGGGTACTATGCT.

This clone was counted only a few times. Gene labels here are mouse ones. The sequence runs out 4 residues before the end of the CDR3; the remainder is reconstructed from the germline J gene. The V gene is TRBV13-3, the J gene TRBJ2-7, with TRBD1 as a possible D gene (6 bases). The CDR3 sequence is 13 residues long. Germline lookup yields CDR1 NNHDY and CDR2 SYVADS. CDR3 loop: CASSLERGYEQYF. CDR3 DNA, as far as it was read: TGTGCCAGCAGCCTCGAGAGGGGGTAT.

In the case of this clone: Genes and germline are mouse. The read ends 4 residues shy of where the CDR3 ends; the end is completed using the germline J gene. The chain recombines TRBV13-3 with TRBJ2-3, with a tentative D call TRBD1 (6 bases). Trimming removed 7 bases from V and 0 bases from J, with 15 bases in between. This CDR3 region has 15 residues. Germline assignment: CDR1 NNHDY and CDR2 SYVADS. Here the CDR3 reads CASRTGTTSAETLYF. Incomplete CDR3 DNA: TGTGCCAGCCGAACCGGGACAACTAGTGCAGAA.

This clone came up a few times. Genes here carry mouse names. The CDR3 end is not reached by the read, which stops 4 residues before it; the germline J gene fills it in. The rearrangement joins TRBV13-3 to TRBJ2-3; 8 bases match TRBD1. The J segment lost 1 base and the V segment lost 4 bases, leaving 8 bases of the junction unmatched. CDR3 length equals 16 residues. Germline V gene data show CDR1 as NNHDY and CDR2 as SYVADS. The CDR3 here is CASSQNRGKGAETLYF. The DNA read from the CDR3 is TGTGCCAGCAGTCAAAACAGGGGGAAGGGTGCAGAA.

This clone was seen a few times. The TCRdb protein fails to match the DNA translation at residue 13; the protein reported here was translated from the DNA. Gene names denote mouse genes. The read comes to an end 3 residues before the CDR3 does, leaving the germline J gene to fill in the end. The chain couples TRBV13-3 to TRBJ1-3; tentative D call: TRBD1 (6 bases). There are 16 residues in the CDR3. With 2 bases removed from V and 0 bases from J, the gap between germline ends came to 12 bases. Germline CDR1 NNHDY, CDR2 SYVADS. The CDR3 bases that were read are TGTGCCAGCAGTGACCCCGGGACAATTTCTGGAAATACG. This encodes CASSDPGTISGNT. The complete CDR3 sequence is CASSDPGTISGNTLYF.

A few counts support this clone. The database protein in TCRdb disagrees with the DNA translation at residue 13; the sequence shown here was translated from the DNA. Any gene name here is a mouse gene name. The CDR3 is cut off 3 residues early in the read; its end comes from the germline J gene. The chain links TRBV13-3 to TRBJ1-3; D might be TRBD1 (6 bases). CDR1 and CDR2 from the germline V gene are NNHDY and SYVADS. V was trimmed by 1 base and J by 0 bases, leaving 11 bases between them. CDR3 length equals 16 residues. The sequenced part of the CDR3 DNA is TGTGCCAGCAGTGATCCGCAGGGGCCTTCTGGAAATACG. It is translated as CASSDPQGPSGNT. The CDR3 as a whole reads CASSDPQGPSGNTLYF.

This clone was observed a few times. Genes here carry mouse names. CDR3 in amino acids: CASSQTGGSAETLYF. The CDR3 DNA, read in part, is TGTGCCAGCAGCCAGACTGGGGGGTCTGCAGAA. The chain has TRBV13-3 and TRBJ2-3; TRBD2 aligns across 10 bases. The read gets to within 4 residues of the CDR3 end, and the germline J gene fills in the rest. Germline V gene lookup returns CDR1 NNHDY and CDR2 SYVADS. V gave up 5 bases and J gave up 2 bases; unmatched junction bases: 5. The CDR3 totals 15 residues.

This clone occurred a few times. Mouse gene names and germline throughout. CDR3 DNA (partial): TGTGCTAGCAGTTTGGGGACAGGGGTCTCCTAT. The encoded protein is CASSLGTGVSY. The whole CDR3 is CASSLGTGVSYEQYF. This rearrangement joins TRBV29 to TRBJ2-7, with 10 bases aligning to TRBD1. The missing CDR3 end, 4 residues past where the read stops, is filled in from the germline J gene. V shed 3 bases, J shed 0 bases, and the junction held 2 bases outside the gene matches. The V gene's germline CDR1 is MSHET and CDR2 SYDVDS. There are 15 residues in the CDR3.

Comments on this clone: Genes here carry mouse names. The read stops 4 residues short of the end of the CDR3; the missing end is completed from the germline J gene. The chain has TRBV13-3 and TRBJ2-2; TRBD2 matches 14 bases. V was clipped by 5 bases and J by 0 bases; unmatched bases: 3. The CDR3 contains 17 residues. Germline CDR1 reads NNHDY; CDR2 reads SYVADS. CDR3 sequence reads: CASSGTGGAANTGQLYF. The sequenced CDR3 bases are TGTGCCAGCAGCGGGACTGGGGGGGCCGCAAACACCGGG. The full variable domain, in which reference TRBV13-3 and TRBJ2-2 provide the parts outside the CDR3, is EAAVTQSPRSKVAVTGGKVTLSCHQTNNHDYMYWYRQDTGHGLRLIHYSYVADSTEKGDIPDGYKASRPSQENFSLILELASLSQTAVYFCASSGTGGAANTGQLYFGEGSKLTVL.

About this clone: The gene names here belong to mouse. From the germline J gene comes the end of the CDR3, since the read stops 4 residues before it. V gene TRBV1 combines with J gene TRBJ1-4; the match to TRBD1 covers 10 bases. Germline V lookup: CDR1 NSQYPW, CDR2 LRSPGD (reference sequence). The ends lost 4 bases at V and 5 bases at J; junction bases unmatched: 7. This CDR3 has 16 residues. CDR3 sequence reads: CTCSVFDRGPNERLFF. CDR3 DNA, as far as it was read: TGCACCTGCAGTGTCTTCGACAGGGGGCCAAACGAA.

About this clone itself: The gene symbols are mouse symbols. The read falls 4 residues short of the CDR3 end, and the missing part is taken from the germline J gene. The chain uses TRBV13-1 and TRBJ2-3; 7 nucleotides line up with TRBD1. The CDR3 sequence is 16 residues long. The trim removed 0 bases at V and 0 bases at J, leaving 4 bases unmatched. The germline CDR1 and CDR2 sequences are NSHNY and SYGAGN. The part of the CDR3 DNA that was read is TGTGCCAGCAGTGATGGGACAGGATCTAGTGCAGAA. The encoded protein is CASSDGTGSSAE. The whole CDR3 region reads CASSDGTGSSAETLYF.

Only a few counts were recorded for this clone. The gene symbols are mouse symbols. The read gets to within 4 residues of the CDR3 end, and the germline J gene fills in the rest. The rearrangement uses TRBV13-3 and TRBJ1-4, with 10 bases aligning to TRBD1. Trimming at V came to 3 bases and at J to 0 bases, leaving 5 bases not matched to a gene. This CDR3 has 17 amino acids. Germline lookup yields CDR1 NNHDY and CDR2 SYVADS. CDR3 bases read: TGTGCCAGCAGTGGGGGACAGGGGCGAATTTCCAACGAA. Protein: CASSGGQGRISNE. From start to end, the CDR3 is CASSGGQGRISNERLFF.

By share, this clone counts as large (0.1 to 1%). All gene names here are mouse names. The CDR3 end falls 4 residues outside the read, so it is completed with the germline J gene. Other DNA sequences in the sample encode the same CDR3. The J gene is TRBJ2-3, the V gene TRBV1, with 8 bases that match TRBD2. Trimming cost V 1 base and J 3 bases; bases outside gene matches: 0. This CDR3 is 14 amino acids long. Germline V gives CDR1 NSQYPW, CDR2 LRSPGD (reference sequence). Here the CDR3 reads CTCSAGGGAETLYF. The CDR3 bases that were read are TGCACCTGCAGTGCAGGGGGGGGCGCAGAA.

This clone has more than one count but fewer than ten. The genes and germline here are from mouse. The CDR3 end falls 4 residues outside the read, so it is completed with the germline J gene. The V and J genes are TRBV19 and TRBJ2-1; 11 bases are a match to TRBD2. Losses at the gene ends were 5 bases for V and 3 bases for J; bases not matched to a gene: 7. There are 16 residues in the CDR3. Looked up from germline, CDR1 is FNHDT and CDR2 is SITEND (reference sequence). CDR3 DNA, as far as it was read: TGTGCCAGCAGCTCCGACTGGGGGGGAGTCTATGCT. As protein: CASSSDWGGVYA. The entire CDR3 protein reads CASSSDWGGVYAEQFF.

This clone was detected a few times. Mouse gene names apply. The CDR3 end lies 4 residues beyond the end of the read and is filled in from the germline J gene. V gene TRBV17 combines with J gene TRBJ1-1, with D unresolved. V dropped 1 base and J dropped 3 bases, with 12 bases sitting between them. In germline, CDR1 is MNHDT, CDR2 YYDKIL. This CDR3 contains 15 residues. The CDR3 sequence: CASSRGPEGDTEVFF. Incomplete CDR3 DNA: TGTGCTAGCAGTAGAGGGCCGGAGGGTGACACA.

This clone was counted between two and nine times. Gene labels here are mouse ones. The read ends 4 residues before the CDR3 terminus; that terminus is restored from the germline J gene. The V gene is TRBV13-1, the J gene TRBJ2-5; 9 nucleotides agree with TRBD2. The V gene's germline CDR1 is NSHNY and CDR2 SYGAGN. CDR3 length equals 13 residues. The sequenced part of the CDR3 DNA is TGTGCCAGCAGTCCTGGGGGGGAAGAC. Translation gives CASSPGGED. The complete CDR3 reads CASSPGGEDTQYF.

This clone was seen a few times. Genes and germline come from the mouse. Sequencing ends 4 residues short of the CDR3 end; the germline J gene provides the rest. The chain uses TRBV13-3 and TRBJ2-2; possibly TRBD2 for D (5 bases). The CDR3 consists of 16 residues. V was trimmed by 1 base and J by 0 bases, leaving 10 bases between them. Germline V gene sequence: CDR1 NNHDY, CDR2 SYVADS. CDR3 region: CASSDLTGANTGQLYF. The sequenced part of the CDR3 DNA is TGTGCCAGCAGTGATCTTACTGGCGCAAACACCGGG.

A few counts support this clone. The genes and germline here are from mouse. CDR3 DNA (partial): TGTGCTAGCAGTAGATCGGACAGGGAC. Amino acids: CASSRSDRD. The entire CDR3 protein is CASSRSDRDTQYF. The rearrangement uses TRBV17 and TRBJ2-5; TRBD1 aligns across 7 bases. The sequence runs out 4 residues before the end of the CDR3; the remainder is reconstructed from the germline J gene. From germline, CDR1 is MNHDT and CDR2 YYDKIL. This CDR3 contains 13 residues.

This clone was seen ten or more times. All gene names here are mouse names. The read falls 4 residues short of the CDR3 end, and the missing part is taken from the germline J gene. The genes are TRBV19 and TRBJ2-3; 11 nucleotides align to TRBD2. The CDR3 length is 16 residues. Germline values: CDR1 FNHDT, CDR2 SITEND (reference sequence). V shed 2 bases, J shed 0 bases, and the junction held 2 bases outside the gene matches. This chain's CDR3 is CASSIGTGGSAETLYF. CDR3 bases read: TGTGCCAGCAGTATCGGGACTGGGGGTAGTGCAGAA.

This clone occurred a few times. Mouse gene names and germline throughout. The CDR3 is cut off 4 residues early in the read; its end comes from the germline J gene. The chain employs TRBV19 and TRBJ1-4; TRBD1 matches 8 bases. J lost 6 bases, V lost 1 base, and 2 bases had no gene match. The CDR3 runs to 14 residues. From germline, CDR1 is FNHDT and CDR2 SITEND (reference sequence). Incomplete CDR3 DNA: TGTGCCAGCAGTATAAGACAGGGGCACGAA. It yields the protein CASSIRQGHE. The full CDR3 protein is CASSIRQGHERLFF.

As concerns this clone: Here the gene names and germline are mouse. The DNA ends 4 residues before the CDR3 does, and the rest of the CDR3 is filled in from the germline J gene. This chain joins TRBV13-1 and TRBJ2-3; perhaps TRBD1 as D (5 bases). From germline, CDR1 is NSHNY and CDR2 SYGAGN. There are 15 residues in the CDR3. Trimming took 0 bases from V and 2 from J, leaving 10 bases between them. The CDR3 sequence: CASSDAGWDAETLYF. CDR3 DNA (partial): TGTGCCAGCAGTGATGCAGGGTGGGATGCAGAA.

Points on this clone: Gene names refer to mouse genes. Coverage ceases 4 residues before the CDR3 finishes, and the germline J gene fills in the end. This chain connects TRBV13-3 to TRBJ2-2; 8 bases are shared with TRBD2. From germline, CDR1 is NNHDY and CDR2 SYVADS. The CDR3 covers 17 residues. Unmatched junction bases numbered 5, after V lost 1 base and J lost 0 bases. The sequenced part of the CDR3 DNA is TGTGCCAGCAGTGATAACTGGGGGCTTCCAAACACCGGG. The encoded protein is CASSDNWGLPNTG. In full, the CDR3 reads CASSDNWGLPNTGQLYF.

About this clone: These gene names are mouse names. The read halts 4 residues ahead of the CDR3 end, with the missing end drawn from the germline J gene. The rearrangement uses TRBV13-1 and TRBJ1-1; 7 nucleotides agree with TRBD1. Germline V gives CDR1 NSHNY, CDR2 SYGAGN. This CDR3 has 15 amino acids. The junction had 5 bases not matched to a gene; V was cut back by 0 bases and J by 3 bases. The chain's CDR3 is CASSDAEGADTEVFF. The sequenced CDR3 bases are TGTGCCAGCAGTGATGCAGAGGGGGCTGACACA.